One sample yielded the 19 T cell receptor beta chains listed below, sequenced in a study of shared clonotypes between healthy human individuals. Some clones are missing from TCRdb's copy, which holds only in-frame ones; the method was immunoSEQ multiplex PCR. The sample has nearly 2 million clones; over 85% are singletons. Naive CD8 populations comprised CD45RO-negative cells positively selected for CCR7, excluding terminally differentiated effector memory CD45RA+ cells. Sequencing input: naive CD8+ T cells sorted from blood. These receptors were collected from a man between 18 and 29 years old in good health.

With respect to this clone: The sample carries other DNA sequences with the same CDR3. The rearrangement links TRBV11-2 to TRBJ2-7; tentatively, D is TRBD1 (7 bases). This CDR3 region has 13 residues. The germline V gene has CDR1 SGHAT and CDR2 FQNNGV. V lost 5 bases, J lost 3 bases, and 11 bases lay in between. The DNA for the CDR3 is TGTGCCAGCAGCGCGCGGGACAGCTACGAGCAGTACTTC. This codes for CASSARDSYEQYF.

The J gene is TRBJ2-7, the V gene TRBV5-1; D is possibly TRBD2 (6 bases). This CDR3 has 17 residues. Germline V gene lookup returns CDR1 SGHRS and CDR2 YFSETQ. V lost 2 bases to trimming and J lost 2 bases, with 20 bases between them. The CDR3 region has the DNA TGCGCCAGCAGCTTAATGTTCGCGGGGAACGTCGCCTACGAGCAGTACTTC. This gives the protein CASSLMFAGNVAYEQYF. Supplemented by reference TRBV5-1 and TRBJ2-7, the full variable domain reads KAGVTQTPRYLIKTRGQQVTLSCSPISGHRSVSWYQQTPGQGLQFLFEYFSETQRNKGNFPGRFSGRQFSNSRSEMNVSTLELGDSALYLCASSLMFAGNVAYEQYFGPGTRLTVT.

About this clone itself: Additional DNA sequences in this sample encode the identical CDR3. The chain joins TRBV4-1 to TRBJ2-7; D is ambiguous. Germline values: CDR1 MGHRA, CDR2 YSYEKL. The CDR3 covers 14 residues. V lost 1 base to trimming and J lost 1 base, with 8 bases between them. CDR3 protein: CASSQVGKSYEQYF. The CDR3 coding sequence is TGCGCCAGCAGCCAAGTGGGCAAATCCTACGAGCAGTACTTC.

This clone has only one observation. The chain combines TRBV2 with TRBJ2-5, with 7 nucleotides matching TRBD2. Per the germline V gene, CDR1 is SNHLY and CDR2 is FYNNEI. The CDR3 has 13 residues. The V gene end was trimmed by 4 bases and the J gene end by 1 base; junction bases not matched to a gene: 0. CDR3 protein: CASSGLAQETQYF. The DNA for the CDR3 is TGTGCCAGCAGTGGACTAGCCCAAGAGACCCAGTACTTC.

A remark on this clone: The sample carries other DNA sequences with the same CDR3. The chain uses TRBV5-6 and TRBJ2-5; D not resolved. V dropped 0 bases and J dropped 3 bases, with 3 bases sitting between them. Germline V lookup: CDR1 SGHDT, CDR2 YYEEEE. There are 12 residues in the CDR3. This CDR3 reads CASSLGEETQYF. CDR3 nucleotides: TGTGCCAGCAGCTTGGGAGAAGAGACCCAGTACTTC.

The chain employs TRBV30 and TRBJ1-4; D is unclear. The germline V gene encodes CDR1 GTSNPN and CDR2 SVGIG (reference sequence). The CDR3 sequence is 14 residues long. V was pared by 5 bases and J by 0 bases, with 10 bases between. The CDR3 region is CAWQATATNEKLFF. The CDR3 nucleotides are TGTGCCTGGCAGGCAACTGCAACTAATGAAAAACTGTTTTTT.

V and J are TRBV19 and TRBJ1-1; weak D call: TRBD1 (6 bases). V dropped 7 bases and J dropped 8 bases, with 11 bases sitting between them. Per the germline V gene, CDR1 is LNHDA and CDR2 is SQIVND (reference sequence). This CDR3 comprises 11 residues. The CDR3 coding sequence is TGTGCCAGTAACTACGGGGGCGAAGCTTTCTTT. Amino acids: CASNYGGEAFF. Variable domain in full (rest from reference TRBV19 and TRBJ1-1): DGGITQSPKYLFRKEGQNVTLSCEQNLNHDAMYWYRQDPGQGLRLIYYSQIVNDFQKGDIAEGYSVSREKKESFPLTVTSAQKNPTAFYLCASNYGGEAFFGQGTRLTVV.

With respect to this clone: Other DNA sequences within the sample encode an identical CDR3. CDR3 residues: CAWSVYGYEQYF. The CDR3 DNA reads TGTGCCTGGAGTGTATACGGATACGAGCAGTACTTC. The V call is TRBV30, the J call TRBJ2-7; the D is unclear. The germline V and J ends were trimmed by 0 bases and 4 bases, with 7 bases remaining between them. The CDR3 length is 12 residues. Germline V gene data show CDR1 as GTSNPN and CDR2 as SVGIG (reference sequence).

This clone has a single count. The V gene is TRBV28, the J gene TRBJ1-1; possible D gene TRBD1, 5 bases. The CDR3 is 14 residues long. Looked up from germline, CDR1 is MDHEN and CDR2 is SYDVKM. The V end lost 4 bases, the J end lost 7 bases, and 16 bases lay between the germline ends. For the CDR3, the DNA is TGTGCCAGCAGTTCCCAGACAGTACCCCGTGAAGCTTTCTTT. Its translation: CASSSQTVPREAFF.

CDR3 protein: CASSLSPGNAYEQYF. CDR3 nucleotides: TGTGCCAGCAGCTTGTCCCCAGGGAACGCCTACGAGCAGTACTTC. The chain employs TRBV5-4 and TRBJ2-7; D might be TRBD1 (5 bases). The CDR3 consists of 15 residues. From germline, CDR1 is SGHNT and CDR2 YYREEE (reference sequence). V gave up 1 base and J gave up 2 bases, with 13 bases separating them. The complete variable domain, with remaining parts taken from reference TRBV5-4 and TRBJ2-7, reads ETGVTQSPTHLIKTRGQQVTLRCSSQSGHNTVSWYQQALGQGPQFIFQYYREEENGRGNFPPRFSGLQFPNYSSELNVNALELDDSALYLCASSLSPGNAYEQYFGPGTRLTVT.

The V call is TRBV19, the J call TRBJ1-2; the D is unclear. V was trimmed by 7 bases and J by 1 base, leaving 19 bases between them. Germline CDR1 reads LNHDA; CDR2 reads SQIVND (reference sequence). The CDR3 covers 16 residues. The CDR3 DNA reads TGTGCCAGTATGGGAGCTTGGGAGGGCCTTAACTATGGCTACACCTTC. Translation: CASMGAWEGLNYGYTF.

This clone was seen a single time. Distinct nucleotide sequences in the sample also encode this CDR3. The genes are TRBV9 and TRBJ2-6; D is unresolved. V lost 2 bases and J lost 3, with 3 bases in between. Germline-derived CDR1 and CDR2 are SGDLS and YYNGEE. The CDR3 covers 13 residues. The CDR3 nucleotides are TGTGCCAGCAGCGTTGGTGGGGCCAACGTCCTGACTTTC. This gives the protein CASSVGGANVLTF.

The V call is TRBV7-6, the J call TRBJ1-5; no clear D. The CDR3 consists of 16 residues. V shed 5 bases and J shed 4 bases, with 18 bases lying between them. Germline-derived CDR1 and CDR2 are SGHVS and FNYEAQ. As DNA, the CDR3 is TGTGCCAGCAGCCCATCCAGTTCAGATGGAAATCAGCCCCAGCATTTT. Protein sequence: CASSPSSSDGNQPQHF.

The chain's CDR3 is CAWIGLNTGELFF. The DNA for the CDR3 is TGTGCCTGGATAGGACTGAACACCGGGGAGCTGTTTTTT. The chain uses TRBV30 and TRBJ2-2, with D perhaps TRBD2 (5 bases). The V end lost 4 bases, the J end lost 1 base, and 7 bases lay between the germline ends. The CDR3 has 13 residues. Germline V gene sequence: CDR1 GTSNPN, CDR2 SVGIG (reference sequence).

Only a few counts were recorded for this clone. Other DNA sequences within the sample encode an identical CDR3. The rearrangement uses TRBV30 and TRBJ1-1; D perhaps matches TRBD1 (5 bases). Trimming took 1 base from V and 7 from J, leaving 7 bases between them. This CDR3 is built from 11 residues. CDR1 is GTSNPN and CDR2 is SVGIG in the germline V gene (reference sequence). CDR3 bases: TGTGCCTGGAGTGGGGGCCTTGAAGCTTTCTTT. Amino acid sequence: CAWSGGLEAFF.

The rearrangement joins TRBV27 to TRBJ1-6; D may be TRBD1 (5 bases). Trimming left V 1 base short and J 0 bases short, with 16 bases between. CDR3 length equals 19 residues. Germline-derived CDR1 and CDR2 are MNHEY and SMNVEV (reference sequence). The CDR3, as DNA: TGTGCCAGCAGTTTATTAAGTGTAGCAGGGAGCTCCTATAATTCACCCCTCCACTTT. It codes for CASSLLSVAGSSYNSPLHF.

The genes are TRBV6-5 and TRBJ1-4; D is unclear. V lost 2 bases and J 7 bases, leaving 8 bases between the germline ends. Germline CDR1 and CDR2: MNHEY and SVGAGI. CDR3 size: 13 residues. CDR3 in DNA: TGTGCCAGCAGTTACGGGCTCGGTGAAAAACTGTTTTTT. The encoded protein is CASSYGLGEKLFF.

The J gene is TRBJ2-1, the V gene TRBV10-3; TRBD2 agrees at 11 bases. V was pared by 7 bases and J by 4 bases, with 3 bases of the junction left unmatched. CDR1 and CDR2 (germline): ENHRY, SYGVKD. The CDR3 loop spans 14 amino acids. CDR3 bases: TGTGCCATCAAGATAGCGGGGGGGTACAATGAGCAGTTCTTC. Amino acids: CAIKIAGGYNEQFF.

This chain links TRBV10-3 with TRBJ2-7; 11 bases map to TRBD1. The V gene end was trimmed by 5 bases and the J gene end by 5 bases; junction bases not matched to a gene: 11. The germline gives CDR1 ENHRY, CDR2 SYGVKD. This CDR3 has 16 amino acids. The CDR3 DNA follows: TGTGCCATCAGTAACGGACAGGGGGCGTCTCTGGACGAGCAGTACTTC. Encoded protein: CAISNGQGASLDEQYF.